A single sample is the source of the 16 T cell receptor beta chains below, sequenced in a study of shared clonotypes between healthy human individuals. Assay: immunoSEQ multiplex PCR; the TCRdb copy retains only in-frame clones and omits some. The table shows about 1.5 million clones, with roughly 95% occurring only once. Specimen: naive CD4+ T cells sorted from blood. Subset denoted: CD45RA+ positively selected. These receptors were obtained from a man younger than 45 in good health.

The chain links TRBV18 to TRBJ2-4; the D gene is possibly TRBD2 (7 bases). CDR3 length: 14 amino acids. The V end lost 2 bases, the J end lost 16 bases, and 21 bases lay between the germline ends. Germline V gene lookup returns CDR1 KGHSH and CDR2 LQKENI. Here the CDR3 reads CASSPVFRGARGYF. In nucleotides, the CDR3 is TGTGCCAGCTCACCAGTTTTCCGGGGGGCGCGGGGATACTTC.

For this clone: This same CDR3 is encoded by further DNA sequences in the sample. The chain has TRBV5-4 and TRBJ2-5, with TRBD1 identical over 9 bases. Germline lookup yields CDR1 SGHNT and CDR2 YYREEE (reference sequence). The CDR3 runs to 14 residues. The J segment lost 5 bases and the V segment lost 3 bases, leaving 5 bases of the junction unmatched. The CDR3, as DNA: TGTGCCAGCAGCTCGGGACAGGGCAGGGAGACCCAGTACTTC. It encodes CASSSGQGRETQYF.

The gene calls are TRBV11-2 and TRBJ2-3, with 12 bases lining up with TRBD2. Germline CDR1 and CDR2: SGHAT and FQNNGV. V lost 4 bases, J lost 0 bases, and 8 bases stayed unmatched. The CDR3 contains 18 residues. CDR3 protein: CASSSGLAGSLSTDTQYF. The DNA of the CDR3 is TGTGCCAGCAGCTCCGGACTAGCGGGGAGCCTTAGCACAGATACGCAGTATTTT.

This clone was seen a few times. V and J are TRBV7-9 and TRBJ1-1; possible D gene TRBD1, 5 bases. Per germline, CDR1 SEHNR and CDR2 FQNEAQ (reference sequence). V lost 2 bases and J lost 11, with 12 bases in between. CDR3 size: 12 residues. CDR3 bases: TGTGCCAGCAGCTTAAGGGGACGGGAGGCTTTCTTT. Encoded protein: CASSLRGREAFF. The entire variable domain, with the rest obtained from reference TRBV7-9 and TRBJ1-1, is as follows: DTGVSQNPRHKITKRGQNVTFRCDPISEHNRLYWYRQTLGQGPEFLTYFQNEAQLEKSRLLSDRFSAERPKGSFSTLEIQRTEQGDSAMYLCASSLRGREAFFGQGTRLTVV.

CDR3 DNA: TGTGCCAGCCAACTAGCGGGAGGGCCGAAGGGAGAGACCCAGTACTTC. Translation: CASQLAGGPKGETQYF. The chain employs TRBV28 and TRBJ2-5; 13 bases fit TRBD2. V was pared by 8 bases and J by 4 bases, with 10 bases of the junction left unmatched. This CDR3 has 16 residues. Germline-derived CDR1 and CDR2 are MDHEN and SYDVKM.

The J gene is TRBJ2-1, the V gene TRBV10-1; TRBD2 matches 10 bases. From germline, CDR1 is WNHNN and CDR2 SYGVQD (reference sequence). The ends lost 6 bases at V and 5 bases at J; junction bases unmatched: 7. CDR3 length: 15 amino acids. CDR3 region: CASSKSGRADNEQFF. In DNA form, the CDR3 reads TGCGCCAGCAGCAAGAGCGGGAGGGCCGACAATGAGCAGTTCTTC.

The rearrangement links TRBV11-2 to TRBJ2-3, with 7 bases identical to TRBD2. Germline values: CDR1 SGHAT, CDR2 FQNNGV. This CDR3 is built from 18 residues. Trimming at V came to 0 bases and at J to 2 bases, leaving 11 bases not matched to a gene. This chain's CDR3 is CASSLDSSGSYPTDTQYF. DNA of the CDR3: TGTGCCAGCAGCTTAGATTCTAGCGGCTCTTACCCCACAGATACGCAGTATTTT.

Concerning this clone itself: Other DNA sequences within the sample encode an identical CDR3. This chain's CDR3 is CASSLGVETQYF. In nucleotides, the CDR3 is TGCGCCAGCAGCTTGGGGGTAGAGACCCAGTACTTC. The V and J genes are TRBV5-1 and TRBJ2-5; D unresolved. The CDR3 runs to 12 residues. V lost 0 bases to trimming and J lost 4 bases, with 4 bases between them. The germline gives CDR1 SGHRS, CDR2 YFSETQ. The full variable domain, rest sourced from reference TRBV5-1 and TRBJ2-5, is KAGVTQTPRYLIKTRGQQVTLSCSPISGHRSVSWYQQTPGQGLQFLFEYFSETQRNKGNFPGRFSGRQFSNSRSEMNVSTLELGDSALYLCASSLGVETQYFGPGTRLLVL.

V gene TRBV21-1 combines with J gene TRBJ1-1. TRBV21-1 is reported as a pseudogene. CDR3 length: 18 amino acids. The CDR3 spells CASTTPVRGWGPNTEAFF. For the CDR3, the DNA is TGTGCCAGCACCACCCCGGTTAGGGGCTGGGGACCGAACACTGAAGCTTTCTTT.

The chain links TRBV28 to TRBJ2-7; 8 bases align to TRBD2. V shed 11 bases and J 1 base; nucleotides not matched to a gene: 13. Germline V gene data show CDR1 as MDHEN and CDR2 as SYDVKM. CDR3 length: 15 amino acids. The CDR3 region has the DNA TGTGCCGCAACACCCAGCGGGAGTAGGTCCTACGAGCAGTACTTC. Its translation: CAATPSGSRSYEQYF.

This chain uses TRBV2 with TRBJ2-2; tentative D call: TRBD1 (5 bases). The V end was cut by 3 bases, the J end by 2 bases, with 16 bases between. CDR1 and CDR2 from the germline V gene are SNHLY and FYNNEI. This CDR3 has 17 amino acids. As DNA, the CDR3 is TGTGCCAGCAGTGAGTCGTCAGGGATATCAAACACCGGGGAGCTGTTTTTT. Translated: CASSESSGISNTGELFF.

Note on this clone: Other DNA sequences of this sample code for an identical CDR3. The V and J genes are TRBV2 and TRBJ2-7; weak D call: TRBD2 (6 bases). The CDR3 is made up of 12 amino acids. V lost 6 bases, J lost 0 bases, and 6 bases lay in between. Germline V gives CDR1 SNHLY, CDR2 FYNNEI. The DNA of the CDR3 is TGTGCCAGCAGCGGGGGCTCCTACGAGCAGTACTTC. Its protein product is CASSGGSYEQYF.

The gene calls are TRBV29-1 and TRBJ1-2; TRBD1 matches 8 bases. CDR3 length equals 11 residues. V lost 4 bases and J lost 8; bases outside the gene matches: 3. CDR1 is SQVTM, CDR2 ANQGSEA, per germline. CDR3 sequence reads: CSVGTGRGYTF. In DNA, the CDR3 is TGCAGCGTTGGGACAGGGAGAGGCTACACCTTC.

Concerning this clone itself: The same CDR3 also results from other DNA sequences found in this sample. The J gene is TRBJ2-1, the V gene TRBV11-2; 10 positions match TRBD2. V lost 6 bases to trimming and J lost 4 bases; unmatched junction nucleotides: 3. This CDR3 spans 14 amino acids. Per germline, CDR1 SGHAT and CDR2 FQNNGV. The CDR3 coding sequence is TGTGCCAGCAGTCTAGCGGGAGTATACAATGAGCAGTTCTTC. Translated, it gives CASSLAGVYNEQFF. Together with reference TRBV11-2 and TRBJ2-1, the CDR3 gives the full variable domain: EAGVAQSPRYKIIEKRQSVAFWCNPISGHATLYWYQQILGQGPKLLIQFQNNGVVDDSQLPKDRFSAERLKGVDSTLKIQPAKLEDSAVYLCASSLAGVYNEQFFGPGTRLTVL.

Points on this clone: The sample holds other DNA sequences that translate to the same CDR3. The gene calls are TRBV28 and TRBJ1-2, with D unclear. Germline CDR1 MDHEN, CDR2 SYDVKM. The CDR3 loop spans 13 amino acids. The V gene lost 3 bases and the J gene lost 2 bases, with 7 bases spanning the gap. CDR3 nucleotide sequence: TGTGCCAGCAGTTTGATAGGGAACTATGGCTACACCTTC. Translating it yields CASSLIGNYGYTF.

The chain combines TRBV7-2 with TRBJ2-3; 11 bases are shared with TRBD2. The CDR3 is made up of 14 amino acids. V shed 5 bases, J shed 5 bases, and the junction held 3 bases outside the gene matches. CDR1 and CDR2 from the germline V gene are SGHTA and FQGNSA. The CDR3: CASSHGLAGDTQYF. As DNA, the CDR3 is TGTGCCAGCAGCCACGGACTAGCGGGAGATACGCAGTATTTT.